One and the same sample provided the 5 T cell receptor beta chains below, sequenced in a study of T-cell reconstitution after alpha-beta-depleted transplantation in children. During its preparation, the TCRbeta library received unique molecular identifiers. A single record per CDR3 protein comes from TCRdb applying MiXCR to the PCR reads. The sample includes about 640,000 distinct CDR3 sequences, roughly 17% of them seen just once. The sequencing here drew on PBMCs from the stem cell graft donor, taken from the stem cell graft. The receptor source for this set is a human donor who donated a stem cell graft to a child with acute myeloid leukemia.

This clonotype occurred many times. V usage is TRBV29-1 and J usage is TRBJ2-5, with 9 nucleotides matching TRBD1. The CDR3 consists of 11 residues. Germline CDR1 is SQVTM and CDR2 is ANQGSEA. Trimming at V came to 7 bases and at J to 3 bases, leaving 0 bases not matched to a gene. CDR3 DNA sequence: TGCAGCGGGACAGGGGAAGAGACCCAGTACTTC. Its translation is CSGTGEETQYF. The full variable domain, completed using reference TRBV29-1 and TRBJ2-5, is SAVISQKPSRDICQRGTSLTIQCQVDSQVTMMFWYRQQPGQSLTLIATANQGSEATYESGFVIDKFPISRPNLTFSTLTVSNMSPEDSSIYLCSGTGEETQYFGPGTRLLVL.

The CDR3 reads CASSGQNQETQYF. In DNA form, the CDR3 reads TGTGCCAGCAGCGGACAGAATCAAGAGACCCAGTACTTC. V gene TRBV5-8 combines with J gene TRBJ2-5; possible D gene TRBD1, 6 bases. The germline V gene encodes CDR1 SGHTS and CDR2 YDEGEE. The CDR3 loop spans 13 amino acids. Trimming removed 4 bases from V and 2 bases from J, with 9 bases in between.

This clonotype was observed a handful of times. The gene calls are TRBV12-3 or TRBV12-4 and TRBJ1-1, with 8 bases identical to TRBD1. CDR3 size: 14 residues. Germline trimming cut 5 bases from V and 3 bases from J; bases unmatched to any gene: 5. The CDR3 nucleotides read TGTGCCAGCAGTCATCGACAGGGGTACACTGAAGCTTTCTTT. Translating it yields CASSHRQGYTEAFF.

This clonotype was observed a handful of times. The V call is TRBV29-1, the J call TRBJ2-4; no clear D. The CDR3 covers 15 residues. Germline lookup yields CDR1 SQVTM and CDR2 ANQGSEA. V lost 5 bases to trimming and J lost 0 bases, with 14 bases between them. The CDR3 loop reads CSVPRQPQAKNIQYF. The CDR3 region has the DNA TGCAGCGTTCCCCGGCAGCCTCAAGCCAAAAACATTCAGTACTTC.

This clonotype was detected ten times or more. The genes are TRBV20-1 and TRBJ2-7; D is undetermined. Germline CDR1 DFQATT, CDR2 SNEGSKA (reference sequence). Trimming pared 1 base from V and 3 bases from J, leaving 10 bases between. This CDR3 has 13 amino acids. The CDR3 bases are TGCAGTGCTAGAGCAGGAGAGAGCTACGAGCAGTACGTC. Protein: CSARAGESYEQYV.